This is a list of T cell receptor beta chains from one sample in a study of shared clonotypes between healthy human individuals. Profiling relied on immunoSEQ multiplex PCR, and the TCRdb table lists in-frame clones only, not all of them. The profile shows some 580,000 clones, roughly 98% of them singletons. Sequencing used naive CD8+ T cells sorted from blood. Receptors originate from a young man in good health. Each CDR3 is given with its conserved first and last residue. D genes are given only for firm matches. Clone size is stated in some rows and not others, as once, few, many or a class when expanded.

V gene: TRBV5-1; clone size: NA; J gene: TRBJ2-3; CDR3 length: 13; D gene: NA; CDR3 protein: CASSNTVTDTQYF; CDR3 DNA: TGCGCCAGCAGCAATACAGTCACAGATACGCAGTATTTT
V gene: TRBV13; clone size: NA; J gene: TRBJ2-7; CDR3 length: 14; D gene: TRBD1; CDR3 protein: CASSPGQGRYEQYF; CDR3 DNA: TGTGCCAGCAGCCCGGGACAGGGTAGGTACGAGCAGTACTTC
V gene: TRBV19; clone size: NA; J gene: TRBJ2-7; CDR3 length: 15; D gene: TRBD2; CDR3 protein: CASSIEGSGSYEQYF; CDR3 DNA: TGTGCCAGTAGTATAGAAGGTAGCGGGAGTTACGAGCAGTACTTC
V gene: TRBV27; clone size: NA; J gene: TRBJ2-7; CDR3 length: 16; D gene: NA; CDR3 protein: CASSPPGRDGHYEQYF; CDR3 DNA: TGTGCCAGCAGTCCCCCCGGCCGGGACGGCCACTACGAGCAGTACTTC
V gene: TRBV5-1; clone size: NA; J gene: TRBJ2-1; CDR3 length: 13; D gene: NA; CDR3 protein: CASSLRHYNEQFF; CDR3 DNA: TGCGCCAGCAGCTTGCGACACTACAATGAGCAGTTCTTC
V gene: TRBV6-1; clone size: NA; J gene: TRBJ2-7; CDR3 length: 16; D gene: TRBD2; CDR3 protein: CASSELGPLAGSEQYF; CDR3 DNA: TGTGCCAGCAGTGAATTAGGTCCGCTAGCGGGGTCCGAGCAGTACTTC
V gene: TRBV4-1; clone size: NA; J gene: TRBJ2-3; CDR3 length: 13; D gene: NA; CDR3 protein: CASSPRVAEAQYF; CDR3 DNA: TGCGCCAGCAGCCCCCGGGTAGCGGAGGCGCAGTATTTT
V gene: TRBV7-9; clone size: NA; J gene: TRBJ2-5; CDR3 length: 16; D gene: TRBD2; CDR3 protein: CASSLGVAGAAETQYF; CDR3 DNA: TGTGCCAGCAGCTTAGGGGTAGCGGGAGCGGCAGAGACCCAGTACTTC
V gene: TRBV15; clone size: few; J gene: TRBJ2-5; CDR3 length: 13; D gene: TRBD2; CDR3 protein: CATSTAGGETQYF; CDR3 DNA: TGTGCCACCAGCACAGCGGGAGGGGAGACCCAGTACTTC
V gene: TRBV7-9; clone size: NA; J gene: TRBJ1-5; CDR3 length: 15; D gene: NA; CDR3 protein: CASSLASDYNQPQHF; CDR3 DNA: TGTGCCAGCAGCTTAGCGTCAGACTACAATCAGCCCCAGCATTTT